What follows describes a single T cell receptor beta chain. Authors' methods: Cell counts per sample came from amplifying reference gene primers. The assay was immunoSEQ multiplex PCR, and TCRdb's table has in-frame clones only and misses some. V and J calls and clone size follow that table, whereas D and trimming were derived from the DNA. This table holds 150,000 to 200,000 clones, 90% found once. The data were taken from a study of blood T cell repertoires in COVID-19. The wider study: Spain, Italy and the United States supplied samples that represented acute and convalescent COVID-19. PBMCs, B-cell-depleted T cells, or T cells provided the cDNA or gDNA that made up the material.

Germline V CDR1 and CDR2: LNHNV, YYDKDF (reference sequence). There are 16 residues in the CDR3. Unmatched junction bases numbered 15, after V lost 5 bases and J lost 9 bases. The material sequenced was peripheral blood. The TCR comes from a man aged 60-69 years with active or convalescent COVID-19. The genes are TRBV15 and TRBJ2-2, with 7 bases matching TRBD1. The CDR3 is CATSFRRGTPHRELFF. CDR3 nucleotide sequence: TGTGCCACCAGCTTCCGCAGGGGGACACCCCACCGGGAGCTGTTTTTT.